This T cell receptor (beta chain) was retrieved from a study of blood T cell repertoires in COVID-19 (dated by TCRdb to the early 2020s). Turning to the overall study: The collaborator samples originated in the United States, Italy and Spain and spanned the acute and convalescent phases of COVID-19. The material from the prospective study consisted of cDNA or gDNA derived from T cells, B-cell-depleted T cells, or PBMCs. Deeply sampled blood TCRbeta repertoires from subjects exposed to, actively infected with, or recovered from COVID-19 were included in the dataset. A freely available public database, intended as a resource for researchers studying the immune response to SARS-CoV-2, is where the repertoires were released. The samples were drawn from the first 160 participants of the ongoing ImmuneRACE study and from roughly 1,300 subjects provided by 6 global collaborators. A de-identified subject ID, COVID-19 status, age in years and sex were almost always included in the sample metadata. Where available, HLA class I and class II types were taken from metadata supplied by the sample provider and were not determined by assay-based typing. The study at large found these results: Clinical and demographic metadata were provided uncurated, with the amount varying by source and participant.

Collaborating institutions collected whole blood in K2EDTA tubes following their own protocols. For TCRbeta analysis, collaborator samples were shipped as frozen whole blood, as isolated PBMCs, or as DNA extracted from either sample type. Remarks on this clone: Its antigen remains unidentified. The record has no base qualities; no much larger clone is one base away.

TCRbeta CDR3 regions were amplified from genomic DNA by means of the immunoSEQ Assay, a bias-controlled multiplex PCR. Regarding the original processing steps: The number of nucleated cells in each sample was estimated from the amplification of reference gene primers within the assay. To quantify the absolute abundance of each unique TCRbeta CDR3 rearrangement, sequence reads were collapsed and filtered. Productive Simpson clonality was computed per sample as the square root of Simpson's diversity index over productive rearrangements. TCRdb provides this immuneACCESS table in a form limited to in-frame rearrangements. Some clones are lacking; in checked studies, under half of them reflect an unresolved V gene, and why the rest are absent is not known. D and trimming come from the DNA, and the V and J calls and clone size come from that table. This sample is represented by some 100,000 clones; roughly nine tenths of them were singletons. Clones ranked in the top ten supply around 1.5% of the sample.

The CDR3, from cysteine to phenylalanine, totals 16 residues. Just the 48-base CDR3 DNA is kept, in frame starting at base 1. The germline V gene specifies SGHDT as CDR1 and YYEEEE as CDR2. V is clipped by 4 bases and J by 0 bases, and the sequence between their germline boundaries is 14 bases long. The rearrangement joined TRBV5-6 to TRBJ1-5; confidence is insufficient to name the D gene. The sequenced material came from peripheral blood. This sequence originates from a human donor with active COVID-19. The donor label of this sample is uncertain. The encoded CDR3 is CASSASSLYSNQPQHF. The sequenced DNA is TGTGCCAGCAGCGCGAGTAGTCTATATAGCAATCAGCCCCAGCATTTT.